Shown below are 27 T cell receptor beta chains from a single sample sequenced in a study of T-cell memory formation after mild COVID-19. One entry per CDR3 protein, called by TCRdb with MiXCR from the 5' RACE reads. The top ten hold approximately 10% of the sample, which has fewer than 250,000 distinct CDR3 sequences, under 30% seen once. Specimen: PBMCs or a T cell subset sorted from them (not recorded which). The receptors come from an adult woman who had mild COVID-19 (a few samples of this study predate the infection). Cell type and time point are not known.

This clonotype was seen a handful of times. The V call is TRBV27, the J call TRBJ2-5; TRBD1 agrees at 8 bases. The V gene's germline CDR1 is MNHEY and CDR2 SMNVEV (reference sequence). The CDR3 covers 14 residues. V was clipped by 3 bases and J by 6 bases; unmatched bases: 6. The CDR3 here is CASSFEARGQTQYF. The CDR3 DNA sequence: TGTGCCAGCAGTTTTGAGGCCAGGGGGCAGACCCAGTACTTC.

The chain is built from TRBV7-6 and TRBJ2-3, with TRBD2 matching over 7 bases. CDR3 size: 15 residues. From germline, CDR1 is SGHVS and CDR2 FNYEAQ. The V and J ends lost 5 bases and 2 bases, in that order; junction bases with no gene match: 7. CDR3 bases: TGTGCCAGCAGCAAGTTAGCGGGCTACACAGATACGCAGTATTTT. Translating it yields CASSKLAGYTDTQYF.

This chain connects TRBV29-1 to TRBJ2-1, with no clear D. CDR3 length: 13 amino acids. Trimming shortened V by 5 bases and J by 2 bases, and 10 bases separated the two germline ends. Germline CDR1 reads SQVTM; CDR2 reads ANQGSEA. The CDR3 spells CSVHKNTYNEQFF. Written as DNA, the CDR3 is TGCAGCGTTCACAAGAATACCTACAATGAGCAGTTCTTC.

This clonotype has only a few counts. The chain employs TRBV29-1 and TRBJ2-7, with 7 positions matching TRBD2. V lost 4 bases and J lost 6; bases outside the gene matches: 6. There are 12 residues in the CDR3. Germline V gene lookup returns CDR1 SQVTM and CDR2 ANQGSEA. This CDR3 reads CSVVGREPEQYF. The DNA for the CDR3 is TGCAGCGTTGTGGGGAGGGAACCCGAGCAGTACTTC.

V usage is TRBV5-1 and J usage is TRBJ2-1; a possible D gene is TRBD1 (5 bases). The CDR3 is made up of 14 amino acids. V was pared by 0 bases and J by 6 bases, with 10 bases between. From germline, CDR1 is SGHRS and CDR2 YFSETQ. The CDR3 coding sequence is TGCGCCAGCAGCTTGGTTTGGGGCGGCAATGAGCAGTTCTTC. It is translated as CASSLVWGGNEQFF.

The chain links TRBV12-3 or TRBV12-4 to TRBJ2-4; D not certain. The CDR3 consists of 12 residues. The ends were cut back, 4 bases at V and 9 bases at J, with 10 bases in the middle. Written as DNA, the CDR3 is TGTGCCAGCAGTTCGGGCGCGACCATTCAGTACTTC. Amino acids: CASSSGATIQYF.

The genes are TRBV2 and TRBJ1-1; D might be TRBD1 (6 bases). This CDR3 comprises 14 residues. The germline V and J ends were trimmed by 7 bases and 5 bases, with 17 bases remaining between them. Germline values: CDR1 SNHLY, CDR2 FYNNEI. The CDR3 loop reads CASNGFKGGTEAFF. In DNA form, the CDR3 reads TGTGCCAGCAATGGTTTCAAGGGGGGGACTGAAGCTTTCTTT. The full variable domain, in which reference TRBV2 and TRBJ1-1 provide the parts outside the CDR3, is EPEVTQTPSHQVTQMGQEVILRCVPISNHLYFYWYRQILGQKVEFLVSFYNNEISEKSEIFDDQFSVERPDGSNFTLKIRSTKLEDSAMYFCASNGFKGGTEAFFGQGTRLTVV.

This chain's CDR3 is CASSFGLAQYF. The CDR3 DNA sequence: TGCGCCAGCAGCTTCGGGTTGGCCCAGTACTTC. The gene calls are TRBV5-1 and TRBJ2-5, with D hard to call. V was trimmed by 2 bases and J by 9 bases, leaving 8 bases between them. The CDR3 sequence is 11 residues long. The germline CDR1 and CDR2 sequences are SGHRS and YFSETQ.

This clonotype was seen more than once but under ten times. This sequence joins TRBV5-1 and TRBJ1-2, with a tentative D call TRBD1 (6 bases). CDR1 is SGHRS, CDR2 YFSETQ, per germline. The CDR3 has 11 amino acids. The V end lost 4 bases, the J end lost 6 bases, and 7 bases lay between the germline ends. Here the CDR3 DNA reads TGCGCCAGCAGCAACAGGGATGGCTACACCTTC. Its protein is CASSNRDGYTF.

This clonotype was observed a handful of times. The chain recombines TRBV20-1 with TRBJ2-7; 8 bases map to TRBD2. CDR3 size: 14 residues. Per the germline V gene, CDR1 is DFQATT and CDR2 is SNEGSKA (reference sequence). The ends lost 5 bases at V and 5 bases at J; junction bases unmatched: 11. The CDR3 nucleotides are TGCAGTGCTCCGACAAGCGGGAGAGGGGACGAGCAGTACTTC. Amino acid sequence: CSAPTSGRGDEQYF.

The rearrangement uses TRBV9 and TRBJ2-6; no reliable D call. Germline values: CDR1 SGDLS, CDR2 YYNGEE. The CDR3 runs 17 residues. Trimming stripped 0 bases from V and 0 bases from J, with 10 bases between. The chain's CDR3 is CASSVGAASSGANVLTF. CDR3 sequence (DNA): TGTGCCAGCAGCGTAGGGGCAGCAAGCTCTGGGGCCAACGTCCTGACTTTC.

This sequence joins TRBV24-1 and TRBJ2-4; no clear D gene. CDR3 length: 8 residues. Germline CDR1 reads KGHDR; CDR2 reads SFDVKD. V lost 5 bases and J 14 bases, leaving 3 bases between the germline ends. CDR3 sequence: CATSVEYF. CDR3 coding DNA: TGTGCCACCAGTGTGGAGTACTTC.

The rearrangement uses TRBV6-1 and TRBJ2-7, with D uncertain. CDR1 is MNHNS, CDR2 SASEGT, per germline. The V end lost 0 bases, the J end lost 0 bases, and 12 bases lay between the germline ends. The CDR3 consists of 16 residues. CDR3 in DNA: TGTGCCAGCAGTGAAGCGGGCGGCAGTGGCTCCTACGAGCAGTACTTC. Translated, it gives CASSEAGGSGSYEQYF.

This clonotype was found a few times. The chain recombines TRBV12-3 or TRBV12-4 with TRBJ2-5; 9 nucleotides agree with TRBD1. The CDR3 length is 14 residues. J was trimmed by 5 bases and V by 6 bases; bases with no gene match: 7. The CDR3 DNA is TGTGCCAGCAGCGACAGGGGGAATGGGGAGACCCAGTACTTC. Its protein is CASSDRGNGETQYF.

The chain links TRBV11-2 to TRBJ2-7; TRBD2 aligns across 8 bases. J gave up 7 bases and V 5 bases, and 13 bases lay outside the gene matches. This CDR3 spans 15 amino acids. The V gene's germline CDR1 is SGHAT and CDR2 FQNNGV. Here the CDR3 DNA reads TGTGCCAGCAGCACCCGCCTCGGGGGGGTTAGAGAGCAGTACTTC. This encodes CASSTRLGGVREQYF.

V gene TRBV10-3 combines with J gene TRBJ2-1; TRBD2 aligns across 10 bases. Germline V CDR1 and CDR2: ENHRY, SYGVKD. The J segment lost 6 bases and the V segment lost 7 bases, leaving 6 bases of the junction unmatched. The CDR3 spans 14 residues. The CDR3 loop is CAIKAGGPPNEQFF. In DNA, the CDR3 is TGTGCCATCAAAGCGGGGGGGCCCCCCAATGAGCAGTTCTTC.

This clonotype was seen repeatedly, ten times or more. The J gene is TRBJ2-2, the V gene TRBV20-1, with D unclear. V was cut by 6 bases and J by 4 bases, with 12 bases left in between. CDR1 is DFQATT, CDR2 SNEGSKA, per germline (reference sequence). The CDR3 sequence is 13 residues long. The CDR3 region has the DNA TGCAGTGCGCCATCCAGGCTCACCGGGGAGCTGTTTTTT. It yields the protein CSAPSRLTGELFF.

This clonotype was seen more than once but under ten times. This chain uses TRBV24-1 with TRBJ2-4; 7 nucleotides line up with TRBD1. The length of the CDR3 is 20 residues. J was trimmed by 0 bases and V by 1 base; bases with no gene match: 14. Looked up from germline, CDR1 is KGHDR and CDR2 is SFDVKD. The CDR3 is CATSDFTYDRVGIAKNIQYF. Written as DNA, the CDR3 is TGTGCCACCAGTGATTTTACCTATGACAGGGTTGGGATAGCCAAAAACATTCAGTACTTC.

The chain employs TRBV20-1 and TRBJ2-5; the D gene is possibly TRBD2 (6 bases). V lost 5 bases and J lost 0, with 16 bases in between. The germline V gene encodes CDR1 DFQATT and CDR2 SNEGSKA (reference sequence). The CDR3 contains 15 residues. The CDR3 DNA reads as TGCAGTGCTCCCTATGCCAGGGACTACCAAGAGACCCAGTACTTC. It translates to CSAPYARDYQETQYF.

This clonotype has a handful of counts. This chain links TRBV29-1 with TRBJ2-7; 15 nucleotides line up with TRBD2. J was trimmed by 4 bases and V by 3 bases; bases with no gene match: 10. The CDR3 is 17 amino acids. Germline CDR1 SQVTM, CDR2 ANQGSEA. In DNA form, the CDR3 reads TGCAGCGTTGATTATCGTACCGGGACTAGCGGGAGGTACGAGCAGTACTTC. Amino acid sequence: CSVDYRTGTSGRYEQYF.

J is TRBJ2-7 and V is TRBV7-9, with TRBD2 identical over 8 bases. V shed 8 bases, J shed 3 bases, and the junction held 12 bases outside the gene matches. The CDR3 is made up of 15 amino acids. CDR1 is SEHNR, CDR2 FQNEAQ, per germline (reference sequence). This chain's CDR3 is CASSPGFGRDYEQYF. The CDR3 bases are TGTGCCAGCTCCCCTGGGTTCGGGAGGGACTACGAGCAGTACTTC.

The table lists this clonotype with a few counts. The V call is TRBV4-2, the J call TRBJ2-2, with D unresolved. Germline V gene lookup returns CDR1 LGHNA and CDR2 YNFKEQ. This CDR3 has 12 amino acids. V lost 2 bases, J lost 9 bases, and 7 bases lay in between. The CDR3 region has the DNA TGTGCCAGCAGCCAAAATAGTAGGGAGCTGTTTTTT. Residues: CASSQNSRELFF.

The chain recombines TRBV3-1 with TRBJ2-7, with D unresolved. CDR1 LGHDT and CDR2 YNNKEL come from the germline V gene (reference sequence). This CDR3 region has 14 residues. Trimming stripped 1 base from V and 2 bases from J, with 9 bases between. The CDR3 region is CASSQVWAAYEQYF. CDR3 DNA: TGTGCCAGCAGCCAAGTCTGGGCAGCCTACGAGCAGTACTTC.

This clonotype turned up a few times. This chain connects TRBV7-2 to TRBJ2-5; 10 positions match TRBD2. After removal of 0 bases from V and 5 bases from J, the junction contained 0 bases not matched to a gene. This CDR3 contains 14 residues. Per germline, CDR1 SGHTA and CDR2 FQGNSA. The CDR3 protein is CASSLAGLAETQYF. The CDR3 DNA follows: TGTGCCAGCAGCTTAGCGGGACTAGCGGAGACCCAGTACTTC.

This clonotype turned up a few times. The chain employs TRBV4-3 and TRBJ1-2; no reliable D call. V lost 0 bases, J lost 2 bases, and 7 bases lay in between. The CDR3 runs 14 residues. Germline CDR1 and CDR2: LGHNA and YSLEER. The CDR3, as DNA: TGCGCCAGCAGCCAAGATCAAGGGAACTATGGCTACACCTTC. Translating it yields CASSQDQGNYGYTF.

V gene TRBV4-1 combines with J gene TRBJ1-4; D unresolved. This CDR3 has 15 amino acids. Germline lookup yields CDR1 MGHRA and CDR2 YSYEKL. The V gene lost 0 bases and the J gene lost 7 bases, with 12 bases spanning the gap. The CDR3 DNA follows: TGCGCCAGCAGCCAAGAGGCCGGCCTCGGTGAAAAACTGTTTTTT. This codes for CASSQEAGLGEKLFF.

The table lists this clonotype with a few counts. The gene calls are TRBV14 and TRBJ2-1; D not certain. Trimming left V 0 bases short and J 10 bases short, with 10 bases between. This CDR3 comprises 13 residues. The germline V gene encodes CDR1 SGHDN and CDR2 FVKESK. CDR3 coding DNA: TGTGCCAGCAGCCAAGACTTTATTTCGGAGCAGTTCTTC. Translated, it gives CASSQDFISEQFF.